This T cell receptor (beta chain) emerged from a study of T-cell memory formation after mild COVID-19. Across the whole study: Clusters of TCRs were largely donor specific. Whole-study findings and limits: That cross-reactive memory joined was suggested by some responding clones appearing in pre-infection memory.

Notes on this clonotype: Its cognate antigen is unknown.

The CDR3 covers 14 residues. Germline CDR1 SGHRS, CDR2 YFSETQ. The ends were cut back, 7 bases at V and 2 bases at J, with 10 bases in the middle. TCRdb re-called the 5' RACE reads with MiXCR, one entry per CDR3 protein. This sample has 280,000 or so distinct CDR3 sequences, with roughly 8.2% found just once. This clonotype was obtained from a man aged 18 to 30 who had mild COVID-19 (a few samples of this study predate the infection). Cell type and time point are not known. This chain uses TRBV5-1 with TRBJ2-6; D may be TRBD2 (6 bases). What was sequenced was PBMCs or a T cell subset sorted from them (not recorded which). The CDR3 DNA sequence: TGCGCCAGCGGAGGGGTAACTGGGGCCAACGTCCTGACTTTC. It codes for CASGGVTGANVLTF.